The 12 T cell receptor beta chains below come from one sample, sequenced in a study of identical twins. TCRdb re-called the 5' RACE reads through MiXCR, storing one row per CDR3 protein. The sample comprises roughly 540,000 distinct CDR3 sequences, under 25% of which are singletons, and approximately 0.95% rests with the top ten. Separately, the same data were catalogued under a study of T cells expressing NK-cell markers.

Sequenced input: CD4+ T cells sorted from blood. The receptor source for this set is a woman aged 18-35 years in good health.

The V call is TRBV6-2 or TRBV6-3, the J call TRBJ2-1; 14 bases are shared with TRBD2. Losses at the gene ends were 6 bases for V and 2 bases for J; bases not matched to a gene: 9. Germline loops: CDR1 MNHEY, CDR2 SVGEGT. There are 18 residues in the CDR3. The CDR3 nucleotides read TGTGCCAGCAGCCCAAGACGACTAGCGGGAGGGGCCTACAATGAGCAGTTCTTC. It is translated as CASSPRRLAGGAYNEQFF.

V is TRBV5-1 and J is TRBJ2-5, with D possibly matching TRBD1 (5 bases). V was trimmed by 0 bases and J by 8 bases, leaving 5 bases between them. The germline V gene encodes CDR1 SGHRS and CDR2 YFSETQ. This CDR3 is 11 amino acids long. The CDR3 protein is CASSLGTTQYF. CDR3 sequence (DNA): TGCGCCAGCAGCTTGGGGACAACCCAGTACTTC. Full variable domain (rest looked up from reference TRBV5-1 and TRBJ2-5): KAGVTQTPRYLIKTRGQQVTLSCSPISGHRSVSWYQQTPGQGLQFLFEYFSETQRNKGNFPGRFSGRQFSNSRSEMNVSTLELGDSALYLCASSLGTTQYFGPGTRLLVL.

In this sample, this clonotype turned up a few times. The genes are TRBV7-9 and TRBJ2-7, with TRBD1 identical over 10 bases. Germline trimming cut 10 bases from V and 5 bases from J; bases unmatched to any gene: 5. Germline V gene sequence: CDR1 SEHNR, CDR2 FQNEAQ (reference sequence). CDR3 length: 12 residues. The CDR3 here is CATGTGVHEQYF. The CDR3 region has the DNA TGTGCCACCGGGACAGGGGTCCACGAGCAGTACTTC.

The CDR3 region has the DNA TGCAGTGCTAGAGAACTAGCGGGGCCGGGGGAGACCCAGTACTTC. Amino acids: CSARELAGPGETQYF. The chain joins TRBV20-1 to TRBJ2-5, with 10 positions matching TRBD2. The J segment lost 5 bases and the V segment lost 0 bases, leaving 6 bases of the junction unmatched. The length of the CDR3 is 15 residues. Germline V gives CDR1 DFQATT, CDR2 SNEGSKA (reference sequence).

In this sample, this clonotype turned up a few times. This rearrangement joins TRBV6-6 to TRBJ1-1, with unresolved D. Trimming removed 10 bases from V and 5 bases from J, with 17 bases in between. In germline, CDR1 is MNHNY, CDR2 SVGAGI (reference sequence). This CDR3 contains 13 residues. The CDR3: CAISSRGLTEAFF. The CDR3 nucleotides read TGTGCCATCTCCTCTAGAGGGTTGACTGAAGCTTTCTTT.

This chain connects TRBV20-1 to TRBJ2-1, with 9 bases that match TRBD2. Germline V CDR1 and CDR2: DFQATT, SNEGSKA (reference sequence). V was pared by 8 bases and J by 0 bases, with 11 bases of the junction left unmatched. This CDR3 comprises 16 residues. The CDR3 reads CSSKSQAGGSYNEQFF. The CDR3 DNA follows: TGCAGTTCAAAATCACAAGCGGGGGGCTCCTACAATGAGCAGTTCTTC.

CDR3 region: CSAPRRGLNEQFF. As DNA, the CDR3 is TGCAGTGCGCCCCGCCGAGGTTTGAATGAGCAGTTCTTC. The genes are TRBV20-1 and TRBJ2-1; D is unresolved. The V end was cut by 6 bases, the J end by 7 bases, with 16 bases between. The CDR3 totals 13 residues. Germline CDR1 DFQATT, CDR2 SNEGSKA (reference sequence).

V and J are TRBV2 and TRBJ2-5; no definite D call. CDR1 and CDR2 from the germline V gene are SNHLY and FYNNEI. The CDR3 runs 11 residues. Trimming stripped 7 bases from V and 4 bases from J, with 7 bases between. As DNA, the CDR3 is TGTGCCAGCAAGGCAGTAGAGACCCAGTACTTC. Its translation is CASKAVETQYF.

This clonotype appeared a few times. The chain employs TRBV10-3 and TRBJ1-1; unclear D gene. CDR1 is ENHRY and CDR2 is SYGVKD in the germline V gene. The CDR3 totals 12 residues. V dropped 2 bases and J dropped 6 bases, with 7 bases sitting between them. The DNA for the CDR3 is TGTGCCATCAGTGAGCGAACGGCTGAAGCTTTCTTT. It translates to CAISERTAEAFF.

This chain links TRBV11-2 with TRBJ2-7; tentatively, D is TRBD2 (5 bases). Trimming pared 2 bases from V and 6 bases from J, leaving 11 bases between. This CDR3 is built from 13 residues. Germline loops: CDR1 SGHAT, CDR2 FQNNGV. The CDR3 DNA sequence: TGTGCCAGCAGCTTAACCTGGGGAGTCGAGCAGTACTTC. This translates into CASSLTWGVEQYF.

This rearrangement joins TRBV7-9 to TRBJ2-7; 11 nucleotides match TRBD2. V was pared by 5 bases and J by 5 bases, with 14 bases of the junction left unmatched. The CDR3 is 17 residues long. The germline CDR1 and CDR2 sequences are SEHNR and FQNEAQ (reference sequence). CDR3 residues: CASSRLTSGDMRNEQYF. CDR3 sequence (DNA): TGTGCCAGCAGCCGGTTGACTAGCGGGGACATGAGAAACGAGCAGTACTTC.

The chain combines TRBV6-1 with TRBJ1-5; TRBD1 might be the D (6 bases). V shed 6 bases and J shed 0 bases, with 9 bases lying between them. The CDR3 totals 14 residues. Germline V lookup: CDR1 MNHNS, CDR2 SASEGT. The CDR3 is CASRDRHSNQPQHF. In DNA, the CDR3 is TGTGCCAGCAGGGACAGACATAGCAATCAGCCCCAGCATTTT.